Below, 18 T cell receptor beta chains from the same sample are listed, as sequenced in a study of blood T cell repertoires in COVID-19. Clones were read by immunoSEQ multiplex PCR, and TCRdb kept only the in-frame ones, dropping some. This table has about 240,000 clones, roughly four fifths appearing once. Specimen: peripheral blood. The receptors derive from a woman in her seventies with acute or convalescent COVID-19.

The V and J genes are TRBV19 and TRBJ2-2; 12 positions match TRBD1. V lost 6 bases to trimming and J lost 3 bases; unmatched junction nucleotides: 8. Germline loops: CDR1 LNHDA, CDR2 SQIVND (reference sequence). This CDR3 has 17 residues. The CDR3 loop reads CASRYRGQGAYTGELFF. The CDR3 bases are TGTGCCAGTAGATATAGGGGACAGGGGGCTTACACCGGGGAGCTGTTTTTT.

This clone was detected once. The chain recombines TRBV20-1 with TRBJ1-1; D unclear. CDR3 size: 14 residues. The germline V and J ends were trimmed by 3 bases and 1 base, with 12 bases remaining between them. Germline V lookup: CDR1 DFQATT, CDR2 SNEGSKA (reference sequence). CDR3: CSASSTTTNTEAFF. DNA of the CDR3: TGCAGTGCTAGTTCGACAACGACGAACACTGAAGCTTTCTTT.

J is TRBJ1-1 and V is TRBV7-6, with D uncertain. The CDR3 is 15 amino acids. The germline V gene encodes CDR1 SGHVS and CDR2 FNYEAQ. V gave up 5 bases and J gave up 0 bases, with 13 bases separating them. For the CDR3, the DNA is TGTGCCAGCAGCCCATACCTTGGCATGAACACTGAAGCTTTCTTT. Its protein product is CASSPYLGMNTEAFF.

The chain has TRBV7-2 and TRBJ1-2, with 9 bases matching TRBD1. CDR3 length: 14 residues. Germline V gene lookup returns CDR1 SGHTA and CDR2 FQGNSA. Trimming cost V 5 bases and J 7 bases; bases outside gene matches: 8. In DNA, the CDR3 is TGTGCCAGCAGCCTGGGACAGGGATCCTCTGGCTACACCTTC. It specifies CASSLGQGSSGYTF.

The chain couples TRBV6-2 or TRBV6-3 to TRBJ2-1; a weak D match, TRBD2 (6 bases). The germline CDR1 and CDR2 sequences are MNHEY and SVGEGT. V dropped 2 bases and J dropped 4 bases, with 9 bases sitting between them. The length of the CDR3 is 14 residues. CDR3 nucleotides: TGTGCCAGCAGTTACGCGGGGACTTACAATGAGCAGTTCTTC. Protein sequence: CASSYAGTYNEQFF.

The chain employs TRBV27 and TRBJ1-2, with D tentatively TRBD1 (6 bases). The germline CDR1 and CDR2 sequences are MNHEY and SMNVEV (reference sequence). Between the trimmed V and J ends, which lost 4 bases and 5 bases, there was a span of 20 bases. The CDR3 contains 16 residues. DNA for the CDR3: TGTGCCAGCAGTTCAATCCCGCAGGGGCGGGAGTATGGCTACACCTTC. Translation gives CASSSIPQGREYGYTF.

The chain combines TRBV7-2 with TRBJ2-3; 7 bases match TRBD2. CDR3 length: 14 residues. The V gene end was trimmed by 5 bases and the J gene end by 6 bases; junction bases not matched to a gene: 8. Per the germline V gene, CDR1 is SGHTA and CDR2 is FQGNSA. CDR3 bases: TGTGCCAGCAGCAAAAGCGGGAAAGCGGATACGCAGTATTTT. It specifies CASSKSGKADTQYF.

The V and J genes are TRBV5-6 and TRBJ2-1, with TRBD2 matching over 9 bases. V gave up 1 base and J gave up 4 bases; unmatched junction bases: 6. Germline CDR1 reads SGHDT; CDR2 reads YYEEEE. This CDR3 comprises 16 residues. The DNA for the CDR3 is TGTGCCAGCAGCTTGCCGGGACTAGCTGGATACAATGAGCAGTTCTTC. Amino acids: CASSLPGLAGYNEQFF.

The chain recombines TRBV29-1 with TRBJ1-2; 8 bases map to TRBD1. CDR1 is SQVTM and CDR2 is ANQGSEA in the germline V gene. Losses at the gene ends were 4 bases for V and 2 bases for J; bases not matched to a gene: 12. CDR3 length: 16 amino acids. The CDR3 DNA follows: TGCAGCGTTGGAGGGACAGGAGTTTTGGCAAACTATGGCTACACCTTC. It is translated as CSVGGTGVLANYGYTF.

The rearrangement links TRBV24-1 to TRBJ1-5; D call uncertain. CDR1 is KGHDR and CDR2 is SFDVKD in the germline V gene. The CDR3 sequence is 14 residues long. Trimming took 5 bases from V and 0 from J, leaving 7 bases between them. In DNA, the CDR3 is TGTGCCACCAGTGCCCTCGGTAGCAATCAGCCCCAGCATTTT. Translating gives CATSALGSNQPQHF.

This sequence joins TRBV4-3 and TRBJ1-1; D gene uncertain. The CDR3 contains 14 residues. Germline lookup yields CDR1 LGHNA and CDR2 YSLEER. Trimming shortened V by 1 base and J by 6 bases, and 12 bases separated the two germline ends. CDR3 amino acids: CASSQGRVLAEAFF. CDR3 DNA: TGCGCCAGCAGCCAAGGACGGGTCTTAGCTGAAGCTTTCTTT.

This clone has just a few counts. CDR3 loop: CASSLGRGYGYTF. For the CDR3, the DNA is TGTGCCAGCAGCTTAGGAAGGGGCTATGGCTACACCTTC. The J gene is TRBJ1-2, the V gene TRBV11-2; TRBD1 might be the D (5 bases). Trimming shortened V by 1 base and J by 4 bases, and 7 bases separated the two germline ends. Germline-derived CDR1 and CDR2 are SGHAT and FQNNGV. CDR3 size: 13 residues.

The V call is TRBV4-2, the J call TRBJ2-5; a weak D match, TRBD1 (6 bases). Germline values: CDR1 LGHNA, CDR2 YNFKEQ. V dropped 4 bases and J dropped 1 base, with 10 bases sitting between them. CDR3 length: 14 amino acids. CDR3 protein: CASSRRDTQETQYF. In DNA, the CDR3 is TGTGCCAGCAGCCGCCGGGACACCCAAGAGACCCAGTACTTC.

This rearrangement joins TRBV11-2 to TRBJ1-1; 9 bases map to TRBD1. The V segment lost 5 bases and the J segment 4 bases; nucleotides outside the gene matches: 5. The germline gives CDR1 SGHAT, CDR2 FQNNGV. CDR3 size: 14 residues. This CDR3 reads CASSRDRVGTEAFF. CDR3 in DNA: TGTGCCAGCAGCCGGGACAGGGTGGGCACTGAAGCTTTCTTT. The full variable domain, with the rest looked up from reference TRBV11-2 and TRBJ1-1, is EAGVAQSPRYKIIEKRQSVAFWCNPISGHATLYWYQQILGQGPKLLIQFQNNGVVDDSQLPKDRFSAERLKGVDSTLKIQPAKLEDSAVYLCASSRDRVGTEAFFGQGTRLTVV.

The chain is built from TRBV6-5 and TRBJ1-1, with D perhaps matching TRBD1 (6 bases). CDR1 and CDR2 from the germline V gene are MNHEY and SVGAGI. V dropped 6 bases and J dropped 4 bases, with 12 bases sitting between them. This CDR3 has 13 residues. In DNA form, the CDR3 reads TGTGCCAGCAGAAGTACAGGGAGCACTGAAGCTTTCTTT. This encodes CASRSTGSTEAFF.

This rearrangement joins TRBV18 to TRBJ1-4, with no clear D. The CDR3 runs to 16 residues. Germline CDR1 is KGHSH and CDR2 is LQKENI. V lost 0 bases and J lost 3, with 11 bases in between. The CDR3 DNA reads TGTGCCAGCTCACCACCCTCGTTAGTACCTAATGAAAAACTGTTTTTT. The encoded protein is CASSPPSLVPNEKLFF. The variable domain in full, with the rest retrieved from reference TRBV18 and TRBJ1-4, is NAGVMQNPRHLVRRRGQEARLRCSPMKGHSHVYWYRQLPEEGLKFMVYLQKENIIDESGMPKERFSAEFPKEGPSILRIQQVVRGDSAAYFCASSPPSLVPNEKLFFGSGTQLSVL.

The CDR3 nucleotides are TGTGCCACCAGTGATGGGCAGGGGAGGGGGGTCGATACGCAGTATTTT. Residues: CATSDGQGRGVDTQYF. The chain links TRBV24-1 to TRBJ2-3, with D possibly matching TRBD2 (7 bases). The V and J ends lost 3 bases and 6 bases respectively, with 18 bases between them. The germline V gene encodes CDR1 KGHDR and CDR2 SFDVKD. The CDR3 runs to 16 residues.

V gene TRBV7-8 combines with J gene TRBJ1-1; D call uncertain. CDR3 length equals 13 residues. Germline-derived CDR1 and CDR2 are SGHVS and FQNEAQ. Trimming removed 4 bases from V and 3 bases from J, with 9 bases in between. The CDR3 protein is CASSSRSDTEAFF. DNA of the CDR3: TGTGCCAGCAGCTCGAGAAGCGACACTGAAGCTTTCTTT.